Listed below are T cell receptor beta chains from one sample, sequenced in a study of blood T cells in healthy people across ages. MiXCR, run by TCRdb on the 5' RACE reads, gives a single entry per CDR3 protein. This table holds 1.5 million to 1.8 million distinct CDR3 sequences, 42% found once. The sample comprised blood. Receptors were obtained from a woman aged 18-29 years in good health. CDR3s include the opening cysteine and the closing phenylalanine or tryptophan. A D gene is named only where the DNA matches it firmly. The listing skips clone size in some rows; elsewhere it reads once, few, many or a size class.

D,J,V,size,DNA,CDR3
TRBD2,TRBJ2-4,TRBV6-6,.,TGTGCCAGCAGGCCTCGTAGCGGGATCTCCTACGGGCAGTACTTC,CASRPRSGISYGQYF
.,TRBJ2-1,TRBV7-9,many,TGTGCTAGCAGCTTAGCGCTAGGCTCCTACAATGAGCAGTTCTTC,CASSLALGSYNEQFF
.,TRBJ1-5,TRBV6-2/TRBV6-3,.,TGTGCCAGCAGGGGAAGACGGCATTATAGCAATCAGCCCCAGCATTTT,CASRGRRHYSNQPQHF
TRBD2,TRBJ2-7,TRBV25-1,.,TGTGCCAGCCCCCTTGCAGCGGGGTCCTACAATGAGCAGTACTTC,CASPLAAGSYNEQYF
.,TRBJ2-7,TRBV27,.,TGTGCCAGCAGTTTAAGGGGTTCCTACAATGAGCAGTACTTC,CASSLRGSYNEQYF
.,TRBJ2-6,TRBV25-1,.,TGTGCCACCCACAGGTCTGGGGCCAACGTCCTGACTTTC,CATHRSGANVLTF
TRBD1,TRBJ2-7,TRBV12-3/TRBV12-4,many,TGTGCCAGCAGTCGAACAGGGGGCCCATACGAGCAGTACTTC,CASSRTGGPYEQYF
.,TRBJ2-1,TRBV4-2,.,TGTGCCCGCAGCCAAGTAGCAGTTTCTCCTTACAATGAGCAGTTCTTC,CARSQVAVSPYNEQFF
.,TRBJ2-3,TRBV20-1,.,TGCAGTGCTCGTAGCGGCCCAGATACGCAGTATTTT,CSARSGPDTQYF
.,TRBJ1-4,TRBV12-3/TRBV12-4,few,TGTGCCAGCAGTTTATGGGAGGGTTTTAATGAAAAACTGTTTTTT,CASSLWEGFNEKLFF
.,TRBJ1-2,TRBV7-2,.,TGTGCCAGCAGCCCACAGCCGTCTACCACCTTC,CASSPQPSTTF
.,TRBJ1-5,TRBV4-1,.,TGCGCCAGCAGCCAAGTCTACCAAAAACTGGGCAATCAGCCCCAGCATTTT,CASSQVYQKLGNQPQHF
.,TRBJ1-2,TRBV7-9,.,TGTGCCAGCAGCTTAGACACGCATGGCTACACCTTC,CASSLDTHGYTF
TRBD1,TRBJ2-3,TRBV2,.,TGTGCCAGCGCCCGGGACAGGGGCCCAGATACGCAGTATTTT,CASARDRGPDTQYF
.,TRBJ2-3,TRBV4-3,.,TGCGCCAGCAGCCCGCGGACCTCATTTTCGGCGCAGTATTTT,CASSPRTSFSAQYF
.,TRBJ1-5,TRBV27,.,TGTGCCACTCGAGGGACGGCATATAGCAATCAGCCCCAGCATTTT,CATRGTAYSNQPQHF
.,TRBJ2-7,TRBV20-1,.,TGCAGTGCTAGAGGTAGCGCGGGTAACAATGAGCAGTACTTC,CSARGSAGNNEQYF
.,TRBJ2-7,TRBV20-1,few,TGCAGTGCTAGAGACCTGGATCGAGTCCCCTCCTACGAGCAGTACTTC,CSARDLDRVPSYEQYF
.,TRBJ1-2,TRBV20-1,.,TGCAGTGCTAGACTCAGGGACGGCTACACCTTC,CSARLRDGYTF
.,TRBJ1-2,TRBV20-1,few,TGCAGTGCTAAGGCCCGACAGAGCACTAACTATGGCTACACCTTC,CSAKARQSTNYGYTF
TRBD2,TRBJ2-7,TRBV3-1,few,TGTGCCAGCAGCTCCGGAGTAGCGGGAAAAACGCTCGCGGGCGAGCAGTACTTC,CASSSGVAGKTLAGEQYF
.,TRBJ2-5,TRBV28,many,TGTGCCAGCAGCCAGCCGCAAGAGACCCAGTACTTC,CASSQPQETQYF
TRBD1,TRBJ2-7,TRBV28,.,TGTGCCAGCAGTTTAAGACAGGGTTTTGCCGGCGTTCTGGACAATGAGCAGTACTTC,CASSLRQGFAGVLDNEQYF
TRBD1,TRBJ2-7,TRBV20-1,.,TGCAGTGCCCAAGTACGGACAGGGGCATCCTACAATGAGCAGTACTTC,CSAQVRTGASYNEQYF
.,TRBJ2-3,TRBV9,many,TGTGCCAGCAGCCCGAGAATAGAGGCAGCGTTTGATACGCAGTATTTT,CASSPRIEAAFDTQYF
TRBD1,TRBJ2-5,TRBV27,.,TGTGCCAGCAGTACCTCCCCCTGGACAGGGGAGGACCAAGAGACCCAGTACTTC,CASSTSPWTGEDQETQYF
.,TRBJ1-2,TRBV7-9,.,TGTGCCAGCAGCTATGGAACAGCTGCTAACTATGGCTACACCTTC,CASSYGTAANYGYTF
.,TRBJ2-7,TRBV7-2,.,TGTGCCAGCAGCCTAGGGTCCGGGGAAGCGGCGTCCCAGTACTTC,CASSLGSGEAASQYF
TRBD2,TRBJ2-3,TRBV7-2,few,TGTGCCAGCATTCGGGGACTAGCGGGGGGGGATACGCAGTATTTT,CASIRGLAGGDTQYF
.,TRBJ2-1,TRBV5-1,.,TGCGCCAGCATGGAGTACAATGAGCAGTTCTTC,CASMEYNEQFF
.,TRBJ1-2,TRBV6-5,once,TGTGCCAGCAGTGACTCCTTTCTCTATGGCTACACCTTC,CASSDSFLYGYTF
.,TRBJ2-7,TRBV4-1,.,TGCGCCAGCAGCCAAGGAGTCCCCAGCTCCTACGAGCAGTACTTC,CASSQGVPSSYEQYF
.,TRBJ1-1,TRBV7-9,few,TGTGCCAGCCTACCCGGGGGCACTGAAGCTTTCTTT,CASLPGGTEAFF
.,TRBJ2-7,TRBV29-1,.,TGCAGCGTTGTCGGAGGGGCAGGGGAGCAGTACTTC,CSVVGGAGEQYF
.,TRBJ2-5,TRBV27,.,TGTGCCAGCAGACCCTTTAGTCATCTGCAGTACTTC,CASRPFSHLQYF
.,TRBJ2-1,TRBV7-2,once,TGTGCCAGCAGGGATCGAGGCTTTGAGCAGTTCTTC,CASRDRGFEQFF
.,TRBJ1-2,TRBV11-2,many,TGTGCCAGCAGCCCAACATCCAACTATGGCTACACCTTC,CASSPTSNYGYTF
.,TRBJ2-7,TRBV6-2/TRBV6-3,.,TGTGCCAGCAGTTTGACTAGGCCTAATTACAATGAGCAGTACTTC,CASSLTRPNYNEQYF
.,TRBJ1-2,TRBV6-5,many,TGTGCCAGCAGTTACTCGAACTATGGGGGGCTTAGCTCCTATGGCTACACCTTC,CASSYSNYGGLSSYGYTF
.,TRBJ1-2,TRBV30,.,TGTGCCTGGAGTGTACCGTGGGACATTTTTAACTATGGCTACACCTTC,CAWSVPWDIFNYGYTF
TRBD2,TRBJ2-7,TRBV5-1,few,TGCGCCAGCAGCCCGGGGGTTGAAGTTAGCGGGGTCTACGAGCAGTACTTC,CASSPGVEVSGVYEQYF
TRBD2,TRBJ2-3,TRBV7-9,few,TGTGCCAGCAGCTCCCGAAGCGGGAGGCCAGTTCAGACAGATACGCAGTATTTT,CASSSRSGRPVQTDTQYF
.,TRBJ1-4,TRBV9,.,TGTGCCAGCAGCACCGGGACTGGGCAAGAAAAACTGTTTTTT,CASSTGTGQEKLFF
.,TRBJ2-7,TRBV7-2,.,TGTGCCAGCAGCTTAAGCCGCGAAACCTACGAGCAGTACTTC,CASSLSRETYEQYF
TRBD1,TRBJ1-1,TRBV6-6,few,TGTGCCAGCAAATTTGGACAGGGGGATAGGTATGAAGCTTTCTTT,CASKFGQGDRYEAFF
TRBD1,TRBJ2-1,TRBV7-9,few,TGTGCCAGCAGCGATCGGGACAGGGGGGACAATGAGCAGTTCTTC,CASSDRDRGDNEQFF
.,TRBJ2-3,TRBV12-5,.,TGTGCTAGTGGTCCACAAGAGTGGGCAGATACGCAGTATTTT,CASGPQEWADTQYF
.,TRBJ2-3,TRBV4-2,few,TGTGCCAGCAGCCAAGATGACACAGATACGCAGTATTTT,CASSQDDTDTQYF
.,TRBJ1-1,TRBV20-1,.,TGCAGTGCTAGACGACAGGTCCTGGGTGAAGCTTTCTTT,CSARRQVLGEAFF